These 17 T cell receptor beta chains were sequenced from one sample in a study of cytomegalovirus exposure and HLA in healthy donors. Primers for the PCR totalled 60 Vbeta and 13 Jbeta. Assay: immunoSEQ multiplex PCR; the TCRdb copy retains only in-frame clones and omits some. The table lists 150,000 to 200,000 clones, about 86% of them singletons. Material: PBMCs. The receptor set was obtained from a woman aged 18-29 years in good health and CMV-seronegative.

The chain has TRBV6-5 and TRBJ2-3; 7 bases align to TRBD2. Germline lookup yields CDR1 MNHEY and CDR2 SVGAGI. This CDR3 comprises 14 residues. J gave up 1 base and V 2 bases, and 0 bases lay outside the gene matches. CDR3 amino acids: CASSYAGGTDTQYF. The CDR3 DNA follows: TGTGCCAGCAGTTACGCGGGGGGCACAGATACGCAGTATTTT.

Here the CDR3 DNA reads TGTGCCAGCAGCCCAATGGGACAGGAGCTTAATCAGCCCCAGCATTTT. It is translated as CASSPMGQELNQPQHF. The chain is built from TRBV7-8 and TRBJ1-5, with 8 bases aligning to TRBD1. The CDR3 contains 16 residues. V lost 5 bases to trimming and J lost 4 bases; unmatched junction nucleotides: 10. Germline V gives CDR1 SGHVS, CDR2 FQNEAQ.

The chain is built from TRBV6-5 and TRBJ1-4; no clear D gene. Germline assignment: CDR1 MNHEY and CDR2 SVGAGI. The CDR3 length is 15 residues. V lost 5 bases and J 3 bases, leaving 13 bases between the germline ends. CDR3 bases: TGTGCCAGCAGTCAACCCCGCGGGCCTAATGAAAAACTGTTTTTT. Its protein product is CASSQPRGPNEKLFF.

This chain joins TRBV5-4 and TRBJ2-5, with TRBD2 matching over 8 bases. The CDR3 is 15 residues long. Germline CDR1 SGHNT, CDR2 YYREEE (reference sequence). Trimming cost V 0 bases and J 5 bases; bases outside gene matches: 6. The CDR3 reads CASSLDASGWETQYF. CDR3 in DNA: TGTGCCAGCAGCTTGGATGCTAGCGGGTGGGAGACCCAGTACTTC.

The chain links TRBV2 to TRBJ2-1, with TRBD1 identical over 8 bases. The CDR3 length is 21 residues. V shed 4 bases, J shed 1 base, and the junction held 21 bases outside the gene matches. The V gene's germline CDR1 is SNHLY and CDR2 FYNNEI. The CDR3 nucleotides are TGTGCCAGCAGTGGAGTGGGCCTGGCGGGACAGGACTTTTGGTCCTACAATGAGCAGTTCTTC. Translation gives CASSGVGLAGQDFWSYNEQFF.

The genes are TRBV2 and TRBJ1-4, with a weak D call TRBD1 (5 bases). The ends were cut back, 6 bases at V and 0 bases at J, with 11 bases in the middle. Germline V gene sequence: CDR1 SNHLY, CDR2 FYNNEI. The CDR3 length is 15 residues. CDR3 DNA: TGTGCCAGCAGGCGGGGACCCGCAACTAATGAAAAACTGTTTTTT. It is translated as CASRRGPATNEKLFF.

The chain has TRBV11-2 and TRBJ2-5; the match to TRBD1 covers 7 bases. The length of the CDR3 is 15 residues. Germline V CDR1 and CDR2: SGHAT, FQNNGV. Germline trimming cut 5 bases from V and 3 bases from J; bases unmatched to any gene: 9. In nucleotides, the CDR3 is TGTGCCAGCAGCCCCGACAGGGTAGGAAAAGAGACCCAGTACTTC. Protein product: CASSPDRVGKETQYF.

The chain joins TRBV6-6 to TRBJ2-7, with D perhaps matching TRBD1 (7 bases). Looked up from germline, CDR1 is MNHNY and CDR2 is SVGAGI (reference sequence). V was trimmed by 5 bases and J by 6 bases, leaving 17 bases between them. The CDR3 runs 14 residues. CDR3 amino acids: CASSPPLEGAEQYF. In DNA, the CDR3 is TGTGCCAGCAGTCCTCCCTTGGAGGGGGCCGAGCAGTACTTC.

This rearrangement joins TRBV27 to TRBJ1-1; D gene unclear. V was pared by 4 bases and J by 0 bases, with 12 bases between. This CDR3 spans 15 amino acids. Germline lookup yields CDR1 MNHEY and CDR2 SMNVEV (reference sequence). The DNA for the CDR3 is TGTGCCAGCAGTTCCCTGAGGCACATGAACACTGAAGCTTTCTTT. Amino acids: CASSSLRHMNTEAFF.

This clone was counted only a few times. The chain joins TRBV6-5 to TRBJ1-1, with D possibly TRBD1 on 5 matching bases. The germline V and J ends were trimmed by 5 bases and 3 bases, with 16 bases remaining between them. This CDR3 is built from 15 residues. CDR1 MNHEY and CDR2 SVGAGI come from the germline V gene. CDR3 coding DNA: TGTGCCAGCAGTCCAAATACGGGGGGATACACTGAAGCTTTCTTT. Protein sequence: CASSPNTGGYTEAFF.

CDR3 nucleotides: TGTGCCAGCAGTACCACAGGGAGCTCCTACAATGAGCAGTTCTTC. Translation gives CASSTTGSSYNEQFF. The genes are TRBV27 and TRBJ2-1; tentative D call: TRBD1 (6 bases). Germline CDR1 is MNHEY and CDR2 is SMNVEV (reference sequence). The CDR3 is 15 residues long. V lost 5 bases, J lost 0 bases, and 11 bases lay in between.

The V and J genes are TRBV14 and TRBJ2-5; D perhaps matches TRBD2 (6 bases). Germline CDR1 is SGHDN and CDR2 is FVKESK. V was clipped by 5 bases and J by 5 bases, with 18 bases between them. This CDR3 has 15 amino acids. CDR3 region: CASSLPGLGVETQYF. The DNA of the CDR3 is TGTGCCAGCAGCTTACCGGGACTTGGGGTGGAGACCCAGTACTTC.

V gene TRBV7-9 combines with J gene TRBJ1-1, with 7 bases fitting TRBD1. In germline, CDR1 is SEHNR, CDR2 FQNEAQ (reference sequence). This CDR3 has 14 amino acids. V shed 3 bases and J 5 bases; nucleotides not matched to a gene: 6. The CDR3 DNA reads as TGTGCCAGCAGCTTTGACAGGGCGGGAACTGAAGCTTTCTTT. Residues: CASSFDRAGTEAFF.

The rearrangement uses TRBV27 and TRBJ2-5; 8 nucleotides align to TRBD1. J was trimmed by 2 bases and V by 4 bases; bases with no gene match: 3. The CDR3 sequence is 14 residues long. Germline V CDR1 and CDR2: MNHEY, SMNVEV (reference sequence). CDR3 sequence (DNA): TGTGCCAGCAGTTCTGGACAGGGACAAGAGACCCAGTACTTC. It encodes CASSSGQGQETQYF.

The CDR3 sequence: CASSLGGSDTGELFF. CDR3 DNA: TGTGCCAGCAGTTTAGGGGGGTCGGACACCGGGGAGCTGTTTTTT. The V gene is TRBV28, the J gene TRBJ2-2, with TRBD2 as a possible D gene (6 bases). The germline gives CDR1 MDHEN, CDR2 SYDVKM. The ends were cut back, 2 bases at V and 3 bases at J, with 10 bases in the middle. The CDR3 loop spans 15 amino acids.

The chain joins TRBV7-8 to TRBJ2-7; D possibly corresponds to TRBD1 (5 bases). Germline values: CDR1 SGHVS, CDR2 FQNEAQ. CDR3 length: 18 residues. V was shortened by 2 bases and J by 3 bases, with 23 bases between the two germline ends. CDR3 bases: TGTGCCAGCAGCTTATCGTGGGGTAGGGGTAAGGCCAACTACGAGCAGTACTTC. This gives the protein CASSLSWGRGKANYEQYF.

V is TRBV6-5 and J is TRBJ1-2; possibly TRBD1 for D (5 bases). The CDR3 spans 12 residues. The V and J ends lost 2 bases and 7 bases respectively, with 8 bases between them. Germline values: CDR1 MNHEY, CDR2 SVGAGI. CDR3 DNA sequence: TGTGCCAGCAGTTACAGTCAGGGTGGCTACACCTTC. Its protein product is CASSYSQGGYTF.